This TCR beta chain was sequenced for a study of T cells after yellow fever vaccination. Overall study results and limits: CD4 and CD8 compartments shared a small share of clonotypes, likely from convergent recombination. Abundant contaminating clonotypes from the bulk population could appear in FACS-sorted repertoires. The booster response re-showed most primary clones: more than 95% CD4, approximately 90% CD8.

In this sample, this clonotype turned up many times. The antigen is unknown. Trimming shortened V by 2 bases and J by 4 bases, and 5 bases separated the two germline ends. Per the germline V gene, CDR1 is LNHDA and CDR2 is SQIVND (reference sequence). CDR3 length equals 12 residues. The study made its TCR cDNA through 5'RACE template switching. That step introduced a universal primer site along with UMIs. A single record per CDR3 protein comes from TCRdb applying MiXCR to the 5' RACE reads. The table has about 120,000 distinct CDR3 sequences, more than 5.5% seen once. This chain joins TRBV19 and TRBJ1-1; D call uncertain. Material: CD4+ T cells sorted from PBMCs, obtained roughly 47 days after the first yellow fever vaccination. The TCR originated in a man aged 18 to 30 who received the YFV17D yellow fever vaccine. In nucleotides, the CDR3 is TGTGCCAGTAGTATAAGAGGCACTGAAGCTTTCTTT. Its translation is CASSIRGTEAFF.